Below are 29 T cell receptor beta chains sequenced from a single sample in a study of T cells in women clearing cervical HPV infection (dated by TCRdb to the late 2010s). The library came from the immunoSEQ multiplex PCR assay. The clones in this table, taken by TCRdb from immuneACCESS, are in-frame only. Not every clone is retained; where verified, under half of the shortfall comes from an unresolved V gene, and the cause of the rest is unknown. This sample's records show about 35,000 clones. The biggest ten clones account for less than 2% of the sample. The sample consisted of blood buffy coat. These receptors were taken from a woman between 18 and 69 years old with a cervical HPV16 infection that either progressed to CIN3+ or cleared (not recorded which).

Details on this clone: The sequenced fragment ends 3 residues before the CDR3 boundary, so the rest is inferred from the germline J gene. The V and J genes are TRBV7-9 and TRBJ1-5; D is unresolved. CDR1 and CDR2 (germline): SEHNR, FQNEAQ (reference sequence). The CDR3 is made up of 13 amino acids. V dropped 5 bases and J dropped 0 bases, with 5 bases sitting between them. The DNA read from the CDR3 is TGTGCCAGCAGCGCGTATAGCAATCAGCCC. This sequence encodes CASSAYSNQP. Given in full, the CDR3 is CASSAYSNQPQHF.

Points on this clone: The read ends 3 residues early relative to the CDR3; the germline J gene fills the gap. The chain combines TRBV5-1 with TRBJ2-3; the match to TRBD1 covers 10 bases. Losses at the gene ends were 4 bases for V and 2 bases for J; bases not matched to a gene: 1. The CDR3 has 14 residues. The germline CDR1 and CDR2 sequences are SGHRS and YFSETQ. CDR3 amino acids: CASSRQGATDTQYF. Partial CDR3 DNA: TGCGCCAGCAGCCGACAGGGGGCCACAGATACG.

Note on this clone: The read ends 3 residues shy of where the CDR3 ends; the end is completed using the germline J gene. V gene TRBV18 combines with J gene TRBJ1-5; 9 bases map to TRBD1. Germline loops: CDR1 KGHSH, CDR2 LQKENI. This CDR3 has 14 residues. The trim removed 2 bases at V and 6 bases at J, leaving 2 bases unmatched. The part of the CDR3 DNA that was read is TGTGCCAGCTCACCAAAGACAGGGGGTCAGCCC. The encoded protein is CASSPKTGGQP. The CDR3 in its entirety is CASSPKTGGQPQHF.

For this clone: The read finishes 3 residues shy of the CDR3 end, and the germline J gene is used to complete it. V usage is TRBV6-1 and J usage is TRBJ1-1, with D possibly being TRBD1 (5 bases). CDR1 MNHNS and CDR2 SASEGT come from the germline V gene. This CDR3 region has 13 residues. Incomplete CDR3 DNA: TGTGCCAGCAGTGAGGGGACTCTTTGGCGA. Amino acids: CASSEGTLWR. The entire CDR3 protein reads CASSEGTLWRAFF.

Note on this clone: The DNA ends 3 residues before the CDR3 does, and the rest of the CDR3 is filled in from the germline J gene. The gene calls are TRBV7-3 and TRBJ2-2; TRBD2 aligns across 7 bases. The germline V gene has CDR1 SGHTA and CDR2 FQGTGA. V dropped 1 base and J dropped 1; count of bases not matched to a gene: 3. The CDR3 length is 16 residues. The part of the CDR3 DNA that was read is TGTGCCAGCAGCTTAATGCCTAGCGGGAACACCGGGGAG. This translates into CASSLMPSGNTGE. In full, the CDR3 is CASSLMPSGNTGELFF.

A word on this clone: The sequence runs out 3 residues before the end of the CDR3; the remainder is reconstructed from the germline J gene. J is TRBJ2-5 and V is TRBV20-1, with D hard to call. This CDR3 contains 13 residues. The V gene lost 5 bases and the J gene lost 0 bases, with 10 bases spanning the gap. Looked up from germline, CDR1 is DFQATT and CDR2 is SNEGSKA (reference sequence). CDR3 DNA (partial): TGCAGTGCTCACAGCACGGACCAAGAGACC. Its protein product is CSAHSTDQET. The CDR3 in its entirety is CSAHSTDQETQYF.

In regard to this clone: The sequence runs out 3 residues before the end of the CDR3; the remainder is reconstructed from the germline J gene. The V call is TRBV6-4, the J call TRBJ2-1, with 10 bases matching TRBD2. V shed 5 bases and J 4 bases; nucleotides not matched to a gene: 5. Germline values: CDR1 MRHNA, CDR2 SNTAGT. The CDR3 runs to 15 residues. The CDR3 spells CASSPLAGAYNEQFF. The covered CDR3 bases are TGTGCCAGCAGTCCCCTAGCGGGGGCTTACAATGAG.

The CDR3 sequence: CSARDIRGSGETQYF. The CDR3 bases that were read are TGCAGTGCTAGAGATATAAGGGGGTCCGGGGAGACC. V is TRBV20-1 and J is TRBJ2-5, with a possible D match to TRBD1 (6 bases). From the germline J gene comes the end of the CDR3, since the read stops 3 residues before it. The CDR3 totals 15 residues. The germline V gene has CDR1 DFQATT and CDR2 SNEGSKA (reference sequence). Deletions cut 0 bases from V and 5 bases from J, with 16 bases between.

For this clone: With the read ending 3 residues before the CDR3 end, the germline J gene is used to fill in that end. The chain has TRBV7-8 and TRBJ2-5; the match to TRBD2 covers 8 bases. The germline V gene has CDR1 SGHVS and CDR2 FQNEAQ. The CDR3 has 15 residues. V lost 8 bases and J lost 5; bases outside the gene matches: 13. The covered CDR3 bases are TGTGCCAGCCGGCCGACGGGGGGGCAACGGGAGACC. Encoded protein: CASRPTGGQRET. The entire CDR3 reads CASRPTGGQRETQYF.

A word on this clone: Sequencing ends 3 residues short of the CDR3 end; the germline J gene provides the rest. At the DNA level, this CDR3 is encoded by other sequences in the same sample as well. V and J are TRBV6-1 and TRBJ1-3; a possible D gene is TRBD1 (5 bases). This CDR3 is built from 14 residues. Between the trimmed V and J ends, which lost 2 bases and 1 base, there was a span of 6 bases. Germline V gene lookup returns CDR1 MNHNS and CDR2 SASEGT. CDR3 DNA, as far as it was read: TGTGCCAGCAGTGAACAGGGATCTGGAAACACC. Its protein is CASSEQGSGNT. The entire CDR3 sequence reads CASSEQGSGNTIYF.

Worth noting for this clone: The read gets to within 3 residues of the CDR3 end, and the germline J gene fills in the rest. The rearrangement uses TRBV18 and TRBJ2-2, with 11 bases aligning to TRBD2. V lost 4 bases, J lost 3 bases, and 1 base stayed unmatched. The CDR3 runs 15 residues. Germline V gene data show CDR1 as KGHSH and CDR2 as LQKENI. The CDR3 is CASSQLAGDTGELFF. Incomplete CDR3 DNA: TGTGCCAGCTCACAACTAGCGGGAGACACCGGGGAG.

Remarks on this clone: The read finishes 3 residues shy of the CDR3 end, and the germline J gene is used to complete it. V usage is TRBV7-2 and J usage is TRBJ1-2, with a possible D match to TRBD1 (6 bases). The CDR3 loop spans 13 amino acids. Germline lookup yields CDR1 SGHTA and CDR2 FQGNSA. The CDR3 bases that were read are TGTGCCAGCAGCTTAACAGGGACCTACGAC. Translating gives CASSLTGTYD. The entire CDR3 is CASSLTGTYDYTF.

As for this clone: Read data end 3 residues before the CDR3 end; the end is taken from the germline J gene. The rearrangement links TRBV5-4 to TRBJ1-4; 7 bases are shared with TRBD1. CDR3 length equals 15 residues. Germline CDR1 is SGHNT and CDR2 is YYREEE (reference sequence). The DNA read from the CDR3 is TGTGCCAGCAGCTTGGCCGGGACAGAGAATTCACCA. Translation: CASSLAGTENSP. In full, the CDR3 reads CASSLAGTENSPLFF.

On this clone itself: The read falls 3 residues short of the CDR3 end, and the missing part is taken from the germline J gene. The gene calls are TRBV20-1 and TRBJ2-3; tentatively, D is TRBD2 (6 bases). The CDR3 runs 15 residues. Germline V gene lookup returns CDR1 DFQATT and CDR2 SNEGSKA (reference sequence). Trimming took off 2 bases at V and 1 base at J, with 13 bases between the two ends. CDR3 DNA (partial): TGCAGTGCTAGAAGGGACTGGGGCGGCACAGATACG. Amino acid sequence: CSARRDWGGTDT. The whole CDR3 is CSARRDWGGTDTQYF.

In the case of this clone: The read terminates 3 residues ahead of where the CDR3 ends, so the germline J gene completes it. The genes are TRBV5-5 and TRBJ1-6; 8 bases align to TRBD1. This CDR3 is built from 14 residues. The trim removed 4 bases at V and 10 bases at J, leaving 7 bases unmatched. The V gene's germline CDR1 is SGHKS and CDR2 YYEKEE (reference sequence). Partial CDR3 DNA: TGTGCCAGCAGCCCACCAGGGGGCGGGTCACCC. Translating gives CASSPPGGGSP. The entire CDR3 protein reads CASSPPGGGSPLHF.

A note on this clone: The read finishes 3 residues shy of the CDR3 end, and the germline J gene is used to complete it. This rearrangement joins TRBV28 to TRBJ1-6; 7 positions agree with TRBD1. The length of the CDR3 is 15 residues. Trimming took 1 base from V and 6 from J; bases not matched to a gene: 3. Germline V gives CDR1 MDHEN, CDR2 SYDVKM. CDR3 residues: CASSLFDRVNSPLHF. The sequenced CDR3 bases are TGTGCCAGCAGTTTATTTGACAGGGTTAATTCACCC.

With respect to this clone: The observed sequence ends 3 residues before the CDR3 terminus, with the missing tail filled in from the germline J gene. The chain carries TRBV7-9 and TRBJ1-2; D not resolved. Germline V gene data show CDR1 as SEHNR and CDR2 as FQNEAQ (reference sequence). CDR3 size: 13 residues. Partial CDR3 DNA: TGTGCCGGAGTAAAGGGTGCCTACAATGAC. It translates to CAGVKGAYND. The whole CDR3 sequence reads CAGVKGAYNDYTF.

A word on this clone: The read terminates 3 residues before the CDR3 end, so the remaining end is supplied by the germline J gene. This sequence joins TRBV14 and TRBJ2-5; 14 nucleotides line up with TRBD2. J was trimmed by 4 bases and V by 2 bases; bases with no gene match: 6. This CDR3 has 17 amino acids. Germline V CDR1 and CDR2: SGHDN, FVKESK. CDR3 in amino acids: CASSQTTSGRALETQYF. The sequenced CDR3 bases are TGTGCCAGCAGCCAAACGACTAGCGGGAGGGCCTTAGAGACC.

On this clone itself: The CDR3 end lies 3 residues beyond the end of the read and is filled in from the germline J gene. The chain is built from TRBV5-1 and TRBJ2-7; D perhaps matches TRBD1 (7 bases). V lost 6 bases, J lost 2 bases, and 27 bases lay in between. The CDR3 totals 18 residues. CDR1 and CDR2 from the germline V gene are SGHRS and YFSETQ. Partial CDR3 DNA: TGCGCCAGCACCGGGGGACAGTTTCCCCTTGATTCGACCTACGAG. This translates into CASTGGQFPLDSTYE. The whole CDR3 sequence reads CASTGGQFPLDSTYEQYF.

The CDR3 DNA, read in part, is TGTGCCAGCAGCCCCGCGGCTTACGAC. Translation: CASSPAAYD. From start to end, the CDR3 is CASSPAAYDYTF. J is TRBJ1-2 and V is TRBV7-9; D unclear. The read ends 3 residues before the CDR3 terminus; that terminus is restored from the germline J gene. In germline, CDR1 is SEHNR, CDR2 FQNEAQ (reference sequence). CDR3 size: 12 residues.

With regard to this clone: The CDR3 extends 3 residues past the end of the read, so its final part is completed from the germline J gene. V is TRBV7-6 and J is TRBJ2-1, with TRBD2 matching over 13 bases. V shed 5 bases, J shed 8 bases, and the junction held 6 bases outside the gene matches. CDR1 and CDR2 (germline): SGHVS, FNYEAQ. The CDR3 spans 15 residues. The CDR3 is CASSQTSGGFDEQFF. CDR3 bases read: TGTGCCAGCAGCCAGACTAGCGGGGGGTTCGATGAG. The complete variable domain, with remaining parts taken from reference TRBV7-6 and TRBJ2-1, reads GAGVSQSPRYKVTKRGQDVALRCDPISGHVSLYWYRQALGQGPEFLTYFNYEAQQDKSGLPNDRFSAERPEGSISTLTIQRTEQRDSAMYRCASSQTSGGFDEQFFGPGTRLTVL.

Details on this clone: The read finishes 3 residues shy of the CDR3 end, and the germline J gene is used to complete it. The chain employs TRBV19 and TRBJ1-5; 8 bases map to TRBD1. V lost 4 bases and J lost 0; bases outside the gene matches: 2. This CDR3 is built from 15 residues. Germline CDR1 LNHDA, CDR2 SQIVND (reference sequence). The DNA read from the CDR3 is TGTGCCAGTAGTACAGGGGGCGTTAGCAATCAGCCC. Its translation is CASSTGGVSNQP. The full CDR3 sequence reads CASSTGGVSNQPQHF.

Worth noting for this clone: The read ends 3 residues early relative to the CDR3; the germline J gene fills the gap. J is TRBJ2-2 and V is TRBV7-2, with TRBD1 as a possible D gene (5 bases). The germline V and J ends were trimmed by 6 bases and 4 bases, with 12 bases remaining between them. The CDR3 runs 14 residues. In germline, CDR1 is SGHTA, CDR2 FQGNSA. The sequenced part of the CDR3 DNA is TGTGCCAGCAGAGGGGTGGTGGGCACCGGGGAG. Protein: CASRGVVGTGE. In full, the CDR3 is CASRGVVGTGELFF. Together with reference TRBV7-2 and TRBJ2-2, the CDR3 gives the full variable domain: GAGVSQSPSNKVTEKGKDVELRCDPISGHTALYWYRQSLGQGLEFLIYFQGNSAPDKSGLPSDRFSAERTGGSVSTLTIQRTQQEDSAVYLCASRGVVGTGELFFGEGSRLTVL.

A note on this clone: The read ends 3 residues early relative to the CDR3; the germline J gene fills the gap. The chain is built from TRBV20-1 and TRBJ2-7; 8 nucleotides agree with TRBD2. CDR1 is DFQATT, CDR2 SNEGSKA, per germline (reference sequence). The CDR3 sequence is 15 residues long. V gave up 0 bases and J gave up 2 bases; unmatched junction bases: 6. The CDR3 bases that were read are TGCAGTGCTAGAGATGGGAGCGGGAGCGCCTACGAG. Its protein is CSARDGSGSAYE. The whole CDR3 reads CSARDGSGSAYEQYF.

Points on this clone: The read falls 3 residues short of the CDR3 end, and the missing part is taken from the germline J gene. This sequence joins TRBV18 and TRBJ1-2; no reliable D call. The CDR3 spans 14 residues. In germline, CDR1 is KGHSH, CDR2 LQKENI. CDR3 protein: CASSLAGITDTYTF. CDR3 DNA (partial): TGTGCCAGCTCTCTAGCGGGGATCACAGATACC.

In regard to this clone: The CDR3 goes on 3 residues after the read ends, and that part is filled in from the germline J gene. The chain links TRBV7-2 to TRBJ1-2, with a possible D match to TRBD1 (5 bases). From germline, CDR1 is SGHTA and CDR2 FQGNSA. The CDR3 runs to 14 residues. The CDR3 DNA, read in part, is TGTGCCAGCAGCCCACGGCAGGGCTCCTACGAC. Its translation is CASSPRQGSYD. The whole CDR3 sequence reads CASSPRQGSYDYTF.

A note on this clone: Read sequence stops 3 residues before the CDR3 end, and the germline J gene provides the missing end. The chain carries TRBV18 and TRBJ2-1, with 11 bases aligning to TRBD2. The CDR3 contains 14 residues. V shed 3 bases and J 9 bases; nucleotides not matched to a gene: 4. CDR1 KGHSH and CDR2 LQKENI come from the germline V gene. The part of the CDR3 DNA that was read is TGTGCCAGCTCACCGATACTAGCGGGAGTTGAG. Encoded protein: CASSPILAGVE. The entire CDR3 reads CASSPILAGVEQFF.

Note on this clone: From the germline J gene comes the end of the CDR3, since the read stops 3 residues before it. This chain joins TRBV5-1 and TRBJ2-3; TRBD1 is a possible D gene (5 bases). Trimming left V 3 bases short and J 0 bases short, with 17 bases between. The CDR3 extends over 17 amino acids. The germline gives CDR1 SGHRS, CDR2 YFSETQ. CDR3 DNA (partial): TGCGCCAGCAGCTCCGGACGTTACAGGCAAAGCACAGATACG. Its protein is CASSSGRYRQSTDT. The entire CDR3 sequence reads CASSSGRYRQSTDTQYF.

Worth noting for this clone: The observed sequence ends 3 residues before the CDR3 terminus, with the missing tail filled in from the germline J gene. This chain connects TRBV6-2 or TRBV6-3 to TRBJ2-7; D not certain. The germline V and J ends were trimmed by 6 bases and 2 bases, with 5 bases remaining between them. In germline, CDR1 is MNHEY, CDR2 SVGEGT. The CDR3 is made up of 11 amino acids. The CDR3 bases that were read are TGTGCCAGCAGAGGTGCCTACGAG. The encoded protein is CASRGAYE. The entire CDR3 protein reads CASRGAYEQYF.